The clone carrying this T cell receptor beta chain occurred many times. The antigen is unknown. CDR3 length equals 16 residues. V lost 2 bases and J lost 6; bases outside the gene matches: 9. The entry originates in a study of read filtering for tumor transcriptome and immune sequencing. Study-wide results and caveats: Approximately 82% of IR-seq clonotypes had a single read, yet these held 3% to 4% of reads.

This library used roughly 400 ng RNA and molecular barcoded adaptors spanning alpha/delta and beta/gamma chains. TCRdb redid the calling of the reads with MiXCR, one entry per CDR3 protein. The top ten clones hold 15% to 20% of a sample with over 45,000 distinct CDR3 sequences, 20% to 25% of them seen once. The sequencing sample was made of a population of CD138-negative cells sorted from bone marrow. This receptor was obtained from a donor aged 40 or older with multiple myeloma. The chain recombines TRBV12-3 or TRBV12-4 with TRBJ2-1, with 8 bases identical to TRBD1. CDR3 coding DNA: TGTGCCAGCAGTTTACGGACAGGGAGTGGTCGCAATGAGCAGTTCTTC. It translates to CASSLRTGSGRNEQFF.